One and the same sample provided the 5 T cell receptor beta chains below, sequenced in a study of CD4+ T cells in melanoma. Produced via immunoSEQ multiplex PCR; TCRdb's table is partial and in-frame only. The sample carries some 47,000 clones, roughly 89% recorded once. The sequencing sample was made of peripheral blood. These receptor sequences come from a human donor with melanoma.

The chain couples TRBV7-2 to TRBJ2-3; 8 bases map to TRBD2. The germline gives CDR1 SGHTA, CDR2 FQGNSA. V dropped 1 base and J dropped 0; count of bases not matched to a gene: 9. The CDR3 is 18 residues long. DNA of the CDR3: TGTGCCAGCAGCTTAGAGCTGCGGGGGGCTTCTAGCACAGATACGCAGTATTTT. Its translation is CASSLELRGASSTDTQYF.

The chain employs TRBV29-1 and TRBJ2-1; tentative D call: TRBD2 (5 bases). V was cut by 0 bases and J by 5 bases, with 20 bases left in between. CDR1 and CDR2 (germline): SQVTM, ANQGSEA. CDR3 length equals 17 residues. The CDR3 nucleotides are TGCAGCGTTGAAGATCCAGAGGGCCCGATACCGGACAATGAGCAGTTCTTC. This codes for CSVEDPEGPIPDNEQFF.

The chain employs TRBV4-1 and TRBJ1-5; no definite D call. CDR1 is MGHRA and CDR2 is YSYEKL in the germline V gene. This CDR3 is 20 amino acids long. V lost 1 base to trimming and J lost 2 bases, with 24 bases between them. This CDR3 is CASSQVPVALISRGNQPQHF. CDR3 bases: TGCGCCAGCAGCCAAGTCCCCGTGGCGTTAATCAGTCGAGGCAATCAGCCCCAGCATTTT.

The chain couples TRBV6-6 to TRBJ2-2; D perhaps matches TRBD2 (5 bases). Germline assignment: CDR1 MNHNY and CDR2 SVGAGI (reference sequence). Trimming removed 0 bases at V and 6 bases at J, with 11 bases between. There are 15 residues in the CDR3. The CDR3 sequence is CASSYSGTGSGELFF. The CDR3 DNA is TGTGCCAGCAGTTACTCTGGCACGGGGTCCGGGGAGCTGTTTTTT.

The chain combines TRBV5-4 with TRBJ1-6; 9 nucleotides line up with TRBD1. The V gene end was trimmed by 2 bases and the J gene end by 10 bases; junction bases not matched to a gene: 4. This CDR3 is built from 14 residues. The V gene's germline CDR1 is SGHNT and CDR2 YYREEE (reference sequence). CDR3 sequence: CASSLRTGDSPLHF. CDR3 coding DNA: TGTGCCAGCAGCTTACGGACAGGGGACTCACCCCTCCACTTT. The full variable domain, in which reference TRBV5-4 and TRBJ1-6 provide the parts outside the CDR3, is ETGVTQSPTHLIKTRGQQVTLRCSSQSGHNTVSWYQQALGQGPQFIFQYYREEENGRGNFPPRFSGLQFPNYSSELNVNALELDDSALYLCASSLRTGDSPLHFGNGTRLTVT.